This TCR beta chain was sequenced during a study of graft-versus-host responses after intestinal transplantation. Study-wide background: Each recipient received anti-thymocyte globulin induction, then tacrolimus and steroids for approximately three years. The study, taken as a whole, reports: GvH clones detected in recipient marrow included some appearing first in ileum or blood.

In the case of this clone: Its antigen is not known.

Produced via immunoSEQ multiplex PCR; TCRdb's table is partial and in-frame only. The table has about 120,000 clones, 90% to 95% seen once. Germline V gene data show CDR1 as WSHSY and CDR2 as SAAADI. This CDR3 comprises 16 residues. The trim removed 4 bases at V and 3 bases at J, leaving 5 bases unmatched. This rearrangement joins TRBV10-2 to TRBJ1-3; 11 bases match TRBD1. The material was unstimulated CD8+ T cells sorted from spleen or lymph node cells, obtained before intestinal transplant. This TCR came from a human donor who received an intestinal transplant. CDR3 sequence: CASSAGQGALGNTIYF. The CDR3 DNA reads TGCGCCAGCAGTGCAGGACAGGGGGCGCTTGGAAACACCATATATTTT.